The next 27 T cell receptor beta chains were all read from a single sample in a study of blood T cell repertoires in COVID-19. Method: immunoSEQ multiplex PCR; TCRdb's copy keeps in-frame clones and lacks some. The sample has tens of thousands of clones, roughly 80% seen once. Sequencing was performed on peripheral blood. These receptors all stem from a woman aged 55-69 years with acute or convalescent COVID-19.

About this clone itself: The germline gene is not matched at one end of the junction; a read error may be the cause. The chain joins TRBV7-2 to TRBJ2-1; tentatively, D is TRBD2 (7 bases). The length of the CDR3 is 15 residues. The germline V gene has CDR1 SGHTA and CDR2 FQGNSA. The CDR3 nucleotides are TGTGCCAGCAGCCTAGCCTCGGGGGGCTGGGATGAGCAGTTCTTC. Its translation: CASSLASGGWDEQFF.

The chain has TRBV2 and TRBJ2-1; TRBD1 matches at 10 bases. V shed 5 bases and J 1 base; nucleotides not matched to a gene: 2. The CDR3 loop spans 15 amino acids. In germline, CDR1 is SNHLY, CDR2 FYNNEI. CDR3 loop: CASSLDRGSYNEQFF. The CDR3 DNA follows: TGTGCCAGCAGTTTGGACAGGGGGTCCTACAATGAGCAGTTCTTC.

The chain recombines TRBV7-2 with TRBJ1-4; 10 bases are a match to TRBD1. The length of the CDR3 is 17 residues. V lost 2 bases and J lost 2; bases outside the gene matches: 5. The germline gives CDR1 SGHTA, CDR2 FQGNSA. CDR3 bases: TGTGCCAGCAGCTTAAACGGACAGGGGGTTACTAATGAAAAACTGTTTTTT. Amino acid sequence: CASSLNGQGVTNEKLFF.

This clone occurred once. The chain recombines TRBV6-1 with TRBJ2-3; TRBD2 might be the D (5 bases). The CDR3 is made up of 16 amino acids. Germline values: CDR1 MNHNS, CDR2 SASEGT. The germline V and J ends were trimmed by 2 bases and 3 bases, with 15 bases remaining between them. CDR3 in amino acids: CASSESGRLGTDTQYF. The CDR3 region has the DNA TGTGCCAGCAGTGAAAGCGGCAGGTTGGGTACAGATACGCAGTATTTT.

J is TRBJ2-7 and V is TRBV11-3, with D tentatively TRBD1 (6 bases). Germline V gene lookup returns CDR1 SGHNT and CDR2 YENEEA. The CDR3 loop spans 13 amino acids. The V and J ends lost 1 base and 4 bases respectively, with 8 bases between them. CDR3 DNA: TGTGCCAGCAGCTTAGGGACAGCTTACGAGCAGTACTTC. It translates to CASSLGTAYEQYF.

V gene TRBV6-4 combines with J gene TRBJ2-6; D remains ambiguous. Trimming took off 1 base at V and 4 bases at J, with 5 bases between the two ends. The germline V gene encodes CDR1 MRHNA and CDR2 SNTAGT. CDR3 length equals 14 residues. CDR3 region: CASSDFGGANVLTF. CDR3 nucleotide sequence: TGTGCCAGCAGTGACTTCGGGGGGGCCAACGTCCTGACTTTC.

V is TRBV4-3 and J is TRBJ2-7; D call uncertain. Germline V gene sequence: CDR1 LGHNA, CDR2 YSLEER. Trimming took 1 base from V and 2 from J, leaving 9 bases between them. The length of the CDR3 is 14 residues. The CDR3 bases are TGCGCCAGCAGCCAAGCACGGGTGGCCTACGAGCAGTACTTC. It is translated as CASSQARVAYEQYF.

This clone was observed a handful of times. The J gene is TRBJ2-3, the V gene TRBV7-2; D might be TRBD2 (7 bases). Trimming removed 7 bases from V and 4 bases from J, with 15 bases in between. The CDR3 consists of 14 residues. Per the germline V gene, CDR1 is SGHTA and CDR2 is FQGNSA. The CDR3 region is CASTAAGGPDTQYF. CDR3 sequence (DNA): TGTGCCAGCACAGCGGCCGGGGGGCCAGATACGCAGTATTTT.

The sample holds a few counts of this clone. V gene TRBV6-5 combines with J gene TRBJ1-5; no clear D gene. Trimming stripped 6 bases from V and 5 bases from J, with 11 bases between. The germline gives CDR1 MNHEY, CDR2 SVGAGI. This CDR3 comprises 13 residues. Here the CDR3 reads CASSRTRDQPQHF. CDR3 nucleotide sequence: TGTGCCAGCAGCCGTACCCGGGATCAGCCCCAGCATTTT.

This rearrangement joins TRBV6-2 or TRBV6-3 to TRBJ2-7; the D gene is possibly TRBD1 (5 bases). This CDR3 comprises 13 residues. The V end lost 6 bases, the J end lost 5 bases, and 14 bases lay between the germline ends. Germline loops: CDR1 MNHEY, CDR2 SVGEGT. CDR3: CASSDGRRDEQYF. The CDR3, as DNA: TGTGCCAGCAGCGACGGCCGCAGGGACGAGCAGTACTTC.

The chain recombines TRBV4-2 with TRBJ1-3, with 8 bases fitting TRBD1. Trimming cost V 1 base and J 4 bases; bases outside gene matches: 9. The CDR3 runs 17 residues. Germline V gene sequence: CDR1 LGHNA, CDR2 YNFKEQ. For the CDR3, the DNA is TGTGCCAGCAGCCAAGTGGCGGGACAGGCCTCAGGAAACACCATATATTTT. Its protein product is CASSQVAGQASGNTIYF.

The chain employs TRBV6-5 and TRBJ1-1; possible D gene TRBD1, 6 bases. Germline assignment: CDR1 MNHEY and CDR2 SVGAGI. The CDR3 runs 13 residues. Between the trimmed V and J ends, which lost 6 bases and 4 bases, there was a span of 12 bases. The CDR3 DNA sequence: TGTGCCAGCAGGCAGACAGGAAGCACTGAAGCTTTCTTT. It is translated as CASRQTGSTEAFF.

The genes are TRBV18 and TRBJ2-1, with 7 positions matching TRBD2. Germline V CDR1 and CDR2: KGHSH, LQKENI. Trimming removed 5 bases from V and 2 bases from J; junction bases left unmatched: 15. The CDR3 consists of 18 residues. CDR3 bases: TGTGCCAGCTCAACCGGGGCTTCGTTCGGGACTACCTACAATGAGCAGTTCTTC. It is translated as CASSTGASFGTTYNEQFF.

The CDR3 loop is CASSHSASGESYEQYF. The CDR3 DNA sequence: TGCGCCAGCAGCCATTCCGCGTCAGGGGAGAGTTACGAGCAGTACTTC. The rearrangement uses TRBV4-3 and TRBJ2-7, with D possibly matching TRBD1 (6 bases). Per germline, CDR1 LGHNA and CDR2 YSLEER. V shed 3 bases and J shed 4 bases, with 19 bases lying between them. The CDR3 covers 16 residues.

This clone is categorized as medium-sized. This sequence joins TRBV7-2 and TRBJ2-7; tentative D call: TRBD2 (6 bases). Germline assignment: CDR1 SGHTA and CDR2 FQGNSA. Trimming left V 5 bases short and J 3 bases short, with 17 bases between. This CDR3 comprises 15 residues. CDR3 sequence (DNA): TGTGCCAGCAGCGCAGAGGGAGGACTTTACTACGAGCAGTACTTC. It yields the protein CASSAEGGLYYEQYF.

This chain joins TRBV11-2 and TRBJ1-1, with D tentatively TRBD1 (5 bases). The CDR3 is made up of 15 amino acids. Germline V CDR1 and CDR2: SGHAT, FQNNGV. Trimming cost V 2 bases and J 0 bases, with 10 bases left between them. The CDR3 sequence is CASSLLRTLNTEAFF. CDR3 DNA: TGTGCCAGCAGCTTACTCAGGACATTGAACACTGAAGCTTTCTTT.

J is TRBJ1-1 and V is TRBV19; 8 positions match TRBD1. The V gene end was trimmed by 3 bases and the J gene end by 1 base; junction bases not matched to a gene: 10. This CDR3 comprises 17 residues. The germline V gene has CDR1 LNHDA and CDR2 SQIVND (reference sequence). CDR3 sequence reads: CASSMGGTGIKNTEAFF. Written as DNA, the CDR3 is TGTGCCAGTAGTATGGGTGGGACAGGCATTAAGAACACTGAAGCTTTCTTT.

This sequence joins TRBV19 and TRBJ2-3; D might be TRBD1 (6 bases). Germline V gene data show CDR1 as LNHDA and CDR2 as SQIVND (reference sequence). The V end was cut by 3 bases, the J end by 3 bases, with 13 bases between. The CDR3 spans 15 residues. The CDR3 nucleotides are TGTGCCAGTAGTATCTCGCAGGGGCAAACAGATACGCAGTATTTT. Residues: CASSISQGQTDTQYF.

The rearrangement links TRBV7-8 to TRBJ1-5; D is possibly TRBD1 (5 bases). The CDR3 totals 15 residues. Trimming shortened V by 5 bases and J by 0 bases, and 11 bases separated the two germline ends. CDR1 and CDR2 (germline): SGHVS, FQNEAQ. CDR3 sequence: CASSLRDVSNQPQHF. The DNA for the CDR3 is TGTGCCAGCAGCCTCAGGGATGTTAGCAATCAGCCCCAGCATTTT.

The CDR3 protein is CASSLVLGGPSNEQFF. As DNA, the CDR3 is TGTGCCAGCAGCTTAGTTCTCGGGGGGCCTAGCAATGAGCAGTTCTTC. The gene calls are TRBV7-9 and TRBJ2-1; tentative D call: TRBD2 (7 bases). Germline CDR1 reads SEHNR; CDR2 reads FQNEAQ (reference sequence). Trimming cost V 1 base and J 6 bases, with 16 bases left between them. The CDR3 runs 16 residues.

The rearrangement joins TRBV7-6 to TRBJ1-2; 7 bases agree with TRBD1. The CDR3 runs to 15 residues. The junction had 13 bases not matched to a gene; V was cut back by 5 bases and J by 7 bases. The germline V gene encodes CDR1 SGHVS and CDR2 FNYEAQ. The CDR3 DNA sequence: TGTGCCAGCAGCGAACTCGACAGGGTTTGGGCTGGCTACACCTTC. Protein: CASSELDRVWAGYTF.

This clone was picked up one time. The chain has TRBV7-2 and TRBJ2-7; perhaps TRBD1 as D (5 bases). CDR1 is SGHTA and CDR2 is FQGNSA in the germline V gene. CDR3 length equals 13 residues. V was clipped by 1 base and J by 3 bases, with 7 bases between them. The CDR3: CASSLGRGYEQYV. CDR3 sequence (DNA): TGTGCCAGCAGCTTAGGTAGGGGCTACGAGCAGTACGTC.

The V gene is TRBV7-3, the J gene TRBJ2-1; TRBD2 agrees at 7 bases. Germline loops: CDR1 SGHTA, CDR2 FQGTGA. The trim removed 2 bases at V and 3 bases at J, leaving 4 bases unmatched. This CDR3 is 15 amino acids long. CDR3 region: CASSLRLAVYNEQFF. The DNA for the CDR3 is TGTGCCAGCAGCTTACGGCTAGCGGTCTACAATGAGCAGTTCTTC.

This clone is medium-sized (0.01 to 0.1%) within its sample. The gene calls are TRBV29-1 and TRBJ2-7; 7 bases align to TRBD1. V lost 7 bases to trimming and J lost 0 bases; unmatched junction nucleotides: 6. CDR1 and CDR2 from the germline V gene are SQVTM and ANQGSEA. The CDR3 sequence is 13 residues long. CDR3 amino acids: CSAVGQYSYEQYF. The CDR3 DNA sequence: TGCAGCGCCGTGGGACAGTACTCCTACGAGCAGTACTTC.

CDR3 coding DNA: TGTGCCAGCAGCTTAGATAGGAACACCGGGGAGCTGTTTTTT. Its protein product is CASSLDRNTGELFF. V usage is TRBV7-2 and J usage is TRBJ2-2; D unclear. The CDR3 covers 14 residues. The V end was cut by 1 base, the J end by 1 base, with 4 bases between. CDR1 and CDR2 from the germline V gene are SGHTA and FQGNSA.

This chain joins TRBV5-6 and TRBJ1-6, with 9 bases lining up with TRBD1. The CDR3 extends over 15 amino acids. CDR1 SGHDT and CDR2 YYEEEE come from the germline V gene. V gave up 4 bases and J gave up 9 bases; unmatched junction bases: 8. DNA of the CDR3: TGTGCCAGCAGCCCGGGACAGGGACTGAGTTCACCCCTCCACTTT. Its translation: CASSPGQGLSSPLHF.

This chain connects TRBV14 to TRBJ1-4; 7 bases align to TRBD1. CDR3 length: 16 amino acids. The V gene's germline CDR1 is SGHDN and CDR2 FVKESK. After removal of 1 base from V and 8 bases from J, the junction contained 10 bases not matched to a gene. CDR3 sequence (DNA): TGTGCCAGCAGCCAAGGTGGACAGGCTTGGGGGGAAAAACTGTTTTTT. Encoded protein: CASSQGGQAWGEKLFF.